This T cell receptor beta chain stems from a study of T cell clonality in common variable immunodeficiency. CDR1 is SGHRS and CDR2 is YFSETQ in the germline V gene. Trimming cost V 3 bases and J 2 bases; bases outside gene matches: 8. CDR3 length: 18 residues. This clone has a count of ten or more. Read coverage stops 3 residues before the CDR3 terminus; the germline J gene supplies the remainder. Method: immunoSEQ multiplex PCR; TCRdb's copy keeps in-frame clones and lacks some. This set yields about 35,000 clones and no singletons; the top ten hold around 2.7%. The genes are TRBV5-1 and TRBJ2-5, with 15 bases fitting TRBD2. Material: peripheral blood mononuclear cells. This TCR derives from a person between 18 and 75 years old in good health. The sequenced CDR3 bases are TGCGCCAGCAGCTCTGGACTAGCGGGAGGGCCCTTACAAGAGACC. This sequence encodes CASSSGLAGGPLQET. In full, the CDR3 reads CASSSGLAGGPLQETQYF.